This TCR beta chain was observed in a study of T cells in Graves' hyperthyroidism and ophthalmopathy. RNA transcripts provided the source from which TCR beta CDR3 regions were amplified. Initially, a first-round RT-PCR of the TCR CDR3 employed the HTBI primer set. TCRdb fed the multiplex PCR reads into MiXCR, producing one record per CDR3 protein. The sample contains about 420,000 distinct CDR3 sequences, roughly 13% of which appear only once. This clonotype was seen repeatedly, ten times or more. Its matching antigen is unknown. Diagnoses used clinical symptoms, serum thyroxine and TRAb, thyroid ultrasound and orbital computed tomography. Study-level findings and limits: Separating ophthalmopathy from stable hyperthyroidism was achieved by a 13 V-J model.

The CDR3 extends over 11 amino acids. Germline loops: CDR1 MDHEN, CDR2 SYDVKM. Trimming removed 1 base from V and 11 bases from J, with 8 bases in between. The J gene is TRBJ1-1, the V gene TRBV28; tentative D call: TRBD1 (5 bases). The clonotype originates from a woman aged 18 to 35 with Graves' hyperthyroidism. The sequenced sample was blood. In DNA form, the CDR3 reads TGTGCCAGCAGTTTATATAAGGGGGCTTTCTTT. Translating it yields CASSLYKGAFF.